Following are 13 T cell receptor beta chains from one sample sequenced in a study of blood T cell repertoires in COVID-19. Sequencing used immunoSEQ multiplex PCR; TCRdb keeps in-frame clones, though not all of them. The sample includes some 260,000 clones, roughly 80% of them seen just once. The source material was peripheral blood. The receptors originated from an elderly woman with active or convalescent COVID-19.

This clone was seen a handful of times. V usage is TRBV6-5 and J usage is TRBJ1-2; the D is unclear. The germline V gene encodes CDR1 MNHEY and CDR2 SVGAGI. V gave up 2 bases and J gave up 4 bases, with 11 bases separating them. This CDR3 contains 14 residues. The CDR3 DNA is TGTGCCAGCAGTTACGGCGGGGTTCCCTATGGCTACACCTTC. Protein product: CASSYGGVPYGYTF.

The rearrangement uses TRBV25-1 and TRBJ1-4; weak D call: TRBD1 (5 bases). V lost 4 bases to trimming and J lost 8 bases, with 17 bases between them. Germline V gene lookup returns CDR1 MGHDK and CDR2 SYGVNS. There are 15 residues in the CDR3. This chain's CDR3 is CASSGTGLLPEKLFF. CDR3 sequence (DNA): TGTGCCAGCAGTGGCACAGGTCTCCTACCCGAAAAACTGTTTTTT.

This chain links TRBV6-1 with TRBJ1-2; 10 nucleotides align to TRBD1. Germline CDR1 is MNHNS and CDR2 is SASEGT. The V and J ends lost 4 bases and 8 bases, in that order; junction bases with no gene match: 10. The CDR3 loop spans 15 amino acids. CDR3 protein: CASSGPGTGDSGYTF. CDR3 coding DNA: TGTGCCAGCAGTGGGCCCGGGACAGGGGATTCGGGCTACACCTTC.

The CDR3 protein is CASSLADNYIWGGGKNEQFF. The CDR3 region has the DNA TGTGCCAGCAGCTTAGCGGATAACTATATTTGGGGGGGCGGAAAGAATGAGCAGTTCTTC. The V and J genes are TRBV7-2 and TRBJ2-1; the D gene is possibly TRBD2 (7 bases). With 0 bases removed from V and 7 bases from J, the gap between germline ends came to 28 bases. The CDR3 totals 20 residues. Germline V gives CDR1 SGHTA, CDR2 FQGNSA.

The chain links TRBV28 to TRBJ2-1, with 7 bases that match TRBD1. The CDR3 runs 18 residues. Germline V CDR1 and CDR2: MDHEN, SYDVKM. The ends lost 4 bases at V and 0 bases at J; junction bases unmatched: 12. The chain's CDR3 is CASSSTGFGPSSYNEQFF. The DNA of the CDR3 is TGTGCCAGCAGTTCGACAGGGTTCGGCCCCAGCTCCTACAATGAGCAGTTCTTC.

This chain connects TRBV6-4 to TRBJ2-3; D gene unclear. Germline V gene lookup returns CDR1 MRHNA and CDR2 SNTAGT. V was trimmed by 4 bases and J by 0 bases, leaving 11 bases between them. This CDR3 region has 15 residues. The CDR3 here is CASSVTQTSTDTQYF. The CDR3, as DNA: TGTGCCAGCAGTGTCACCCAGACTAGCACAGATACGCAGTATTTT.

This chain connects TRBV30 to TRBJ1-2; D ambiguous. Germline CDR1 GTSNPN, CDR2 SVGIG (reference sequence). The CDR3 has 14 amino acids. V was clipped by 2 bases and J by 0 bases, with 10 bases between them. The CDR3 nucleotides read TGTGCCTGGAGTCCTTTAGTTACTAACTATGGCTACACCTTC. Protein: CAWSPLVTNYGYTF.

The gene calls are TRBV19 and TRBJ2-1; TRBD2 agrees at 7 bases. J was trimmed by 2 bases and V by 7 bases; bases with no gene match: 11. CDR1 and CDR2 (germline): LNHDA, SQIVND (reference sequence). The CDR3 totals 16 residues. The CDR3 is CASKSSAGAAYNEQFF. The CDR3 DNA reads as TGTGCCAGTAAATCTTCGGCGGGAGCTGCCTACAATGAGCAGTTCTTC.

Only one count was recorded for this clone. The chain combines TRBV29-1 with TRBJ2-3; a possible D gene is TRBD1 (6 bases). The CDR3 runs 15 residues. V gave up 7 bases and J gave up 3 bases, with 20 bases separating them. CDR1 is SQVTM and CDR2 is ANQGSEA in the germline V gene. CDR3 DNA sequence: TGCAGCGGGTGGGGGCAGCCAAGCTCGACAGATACGCAGTATTTT. It yields the protein CSGWGQPSSTDTQYF.

The rearrangement uses TRBV19 and TRBJ2-3, with D perhaps TRBD1 (6 bases). The V and J ends lost 5 bases and 3 bases respectively, with 12 bases between them. CDR1 LNHDA and CDR2 SQIVND come from the germline V gene (reference sequence). The CDR3 contains 14 residues. CDR3 residues: CASSQADRTDTQYF. The CDR3 region has the DNA TGTGCCAGTAGTCAGGCGGACAGAACAGATACGCAGTATTTT.

CDR3 sequence: CASSTAGFHEQYF. DNA for the CDR3: TGTGCCAGCAGCACCGCGGGGTTCCACGAGCAGTACTTC. V and J are TRBV27 and TRBJ2-7, with a weak D call TRBD2 (6 bases). Looked up from germline, CDR1 is MNHEY and CDR2 is SMNVEV (reference sequence). V dropped 6 bases and J dropped 5 bases, with 14 bases sitting between them. This CDR3 is built from 13 residues.

The rearrangement links TRBV10-2 to TRBJ1-1, with 12 bases that match TRBD1. V trimming: 6 bases; J trimming: 4 bases; junction bases outside the gene matches: 12. Germline loops: CDR1 WSHSY, CDR2 SAAADI. This CDR3 is built from 17 residues. CDR3 coding DNA: TGCGCCAGCAGAAAATCCCGGGACAGGGGGCCTGGCACTGAAGCTTTCTTT. Its protein is CASRKSRDRGPGTEAFF.

The chain links TRBV30 to TRBJ1-2; tentatively, D is TRBD1 (6 bases). Between the trimmed V and J ends, which lost 2 bases and 6 bases, there was a span of 7 bases. Germline assignment: CDR1 GTSNPN and CDR2 SVGIG (reference sequence). This CDR3 region has 11 residues. In DNA form, the CDR3 reads TGTGCCTGGAGTAAGGGGGATGGCTACACCTTC. The encoded protein is CAWSKGDGYTF.